This T cell receptor (beta chain) derives from a study of chemoradiotherapy in HPV16-positive cancers. Findings of the study overall: Candidate HPV-specific clones and E7-related TCR motifs grew in tumor during treatment. Only a couple of HPV16-positive patients supplied the functional HPV-specificity definition.

This clone has only a few counts. Antigen: not known. Trimming removed 7 bases from V and 2 bases from J, with 5 bases in between. Germline V gene data show CDR1 as SQVTM and CDR2 as ANQGSEA. The CDR3 extends over 10 amino acids. The repertoire was sequenced with immunoSEQ multiplex PCR; TCRdb's copy has only in-frame clones and lacks some. The sample gives under 6,000 clones, roughly 82% of which show up once; roughly 20% is in the top ten. The specimen was tumor tissue, collected from a patient who underwent chemoradiotherapy. This TCR was recovered from a human donor with HPV-associated anogenital cancer. The chain employs TRBV29-1 and TRBJ1-1; no firm D call. The CDR3 here is CSAVNTEAFF. For the CDR3, the DNA is TGCAGCGCCGTAAACACTGAAGCTTTCTTT.